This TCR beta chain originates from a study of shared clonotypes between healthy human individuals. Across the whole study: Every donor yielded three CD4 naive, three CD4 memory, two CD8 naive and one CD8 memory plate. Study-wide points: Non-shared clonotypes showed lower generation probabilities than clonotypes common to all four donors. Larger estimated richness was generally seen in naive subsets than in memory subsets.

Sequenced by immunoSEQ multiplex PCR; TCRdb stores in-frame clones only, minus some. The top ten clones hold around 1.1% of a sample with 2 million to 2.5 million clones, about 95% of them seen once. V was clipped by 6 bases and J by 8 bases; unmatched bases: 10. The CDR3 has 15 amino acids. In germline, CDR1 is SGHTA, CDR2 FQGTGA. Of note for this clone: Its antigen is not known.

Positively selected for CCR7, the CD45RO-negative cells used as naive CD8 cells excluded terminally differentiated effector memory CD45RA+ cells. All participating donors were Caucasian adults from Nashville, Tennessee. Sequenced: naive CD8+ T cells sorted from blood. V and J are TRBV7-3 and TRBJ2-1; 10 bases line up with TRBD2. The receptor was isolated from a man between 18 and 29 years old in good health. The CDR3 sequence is CASSQSSGGRDEQFF. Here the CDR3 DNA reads TGTGCCAGCAGTCAGTCTAGCGGGGGTAGGGATGAGCAGTTCTTC.